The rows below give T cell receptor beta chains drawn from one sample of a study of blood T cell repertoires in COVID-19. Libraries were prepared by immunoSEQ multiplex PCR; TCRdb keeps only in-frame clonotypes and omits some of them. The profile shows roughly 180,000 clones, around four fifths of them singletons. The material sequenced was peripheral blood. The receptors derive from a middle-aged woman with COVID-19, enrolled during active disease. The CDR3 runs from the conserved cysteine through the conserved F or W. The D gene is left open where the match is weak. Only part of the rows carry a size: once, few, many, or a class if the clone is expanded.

CDR3nt: TGTGCCAGCCGGGGTACTGAAGCTTTCTTT
CDR3aa: CASRGTEAFF
d_gene: NA
j_gene: TRBJ1-1
abundance: once
v_gene: TRBV12-3/TRBV12-4

CDR3nt: TGTGCCAGCAGGACGGGACAGGGCAGCAATCAGCCCCAGCATTTT
CDR3aa: CASRTGQGSNQPQHF
d_gene: TRBD1
j_gene: TRBJ1-5
abundance: NA
v_gene: TRBV6-6

CDR3nt: TGTGCCAGCAGTTACAGGGGGCCCAATTCACCCCTCCACTTT
CDR3aa: CASSYRGPNSPLHF
d_gene: TRBD1
j_gene: TRBJ1-6
abundance: once
v_gene: TRBV6-5

CDR3nt: TGTGCCAGCAGTGAAGATAAGGCAGGGGCTATCTATGGCTACACCTTC
CDR3aa: CASSEDKAGAIYGYTF
d_gene: NA
j_gene: TRBJ1-2
abundance: NA
v_gene: TRBV2

CDR3nt: TGTGCCAGCACCCCCCTAGAAACCCTCCACTTT
CDR3aa: CASTPLETLHF
d_gene: NA
j_gene: TRBJ1-6
abundance: NA
v_gene: TRBV16

CDR3nt: TGTGCCAGCAGCGTAAGAGGAGGACTAGCCCACGAGCAGTACTTC
CDR3aa: CASSVRGGLAHEQYF
d_gene: TRBD2
j_gene: TRBJ2-7
abundance: NA
v_gene: TRBV11-2

CDR3nt: TGTGCCAGCTCACCACCGTCCCTGAGGGAGACCCAGTACTTC
CDR3aa: CASSPPSLRETQYF
d_gene: NA
j_gene: TRBJ2-5
abundance: NA
v_gene: TRBV18

CDR3nt: TGTGCCAGTATCCCGAGGCCATACCGGTTGGATGGCTACACCTTC
CDR3aa: CASIPRPYRLDGYTF
d_gene: NA
j_gene: TRBJ1-2
abundance: NA
v_gene: TRBV19

CDR3nt: TGTGCCAGCAGCTGGGGACAGCTTTACACTGAAGCTTTCTTT
CDR3aa: CASSWGQLYTEAFF
d_gene: TRBD1
j_gene: TRBJ1-1
abundance: NA
v_gene: TRBV11-2

CDR3nt: TGTGCCAGCAGCCAAGGACAGAATAATTCACCCCTCCACTTT
CDR3aa: CASSQGQNNSPLHF
d_gene: NA
j_gene: TRBJ1-6
abundance: NA
v_gene: TRBV3-1/TRBV3-2

CDR3nt: TGTGCCAGTAGTACCCCCACAGATCGACGCGAGCAGTACTTC
CDR3aa: CASSTPTDRREQYF
d_gene: NA
j_gene: TRBJ2-7
abundance: NA
v_gene: TRBV19

CDR3nt: TGTGCCAGCAGCTTAGAATCCCTCGAGGCTTTCTTT
CDR3aa: CASSLESLEAFF
d_gene: NA
j_gene: TRBJ1-1
abundance: NA
v_gene: TRBV13

CDR3nt: TGTGCCAGTAGTACCCTCCGAACAGGGAACACTGAAGCTTTCTTT
CDR3aa: CASSTLRTGNTEAFF
d_gene: NA
j_gene: TRBJ1-1
abundance: few
v_gene: TRBV19

CDR3nt: TGTGCCAGCAGCTTCGGGACAGCTGGAAACACCATATATTTT
CDR3aa: CASSFGTAGNTIYF
d_gene: TRBD1
j_gene: TRBJ1-3
abundance: NA
v_gene: TRBV5-8

CDR3nt: TGCGCCAGCAGTGACCCTCCCCGGGACAAAGGGTCGGTGGATCAGCCCCAGCATTTT
CDR3aa: CASSDPPRDKGSVDQPQHF
d_gene: NA
j_gene: TRBJ1-5
abundance: many
v_gene: TRBV10-1

CDR3nt: TGTGCCAGCAGCCTAACAGGGTTGGGGGAGACCCAGTACTTC
CDR3aa: CASSLTGLGETQYF
d_gene: NA
j_gene: TRBJ2-5
abundance: many
v_gene: TRBV9

CDR3nt: TGTGCCAGCAGCGCGGACTGGGGTGTCGACGAGCAGTACTTC
CDR3aa: CASSADWGVDEQYF
d_gene: NA
j_gene: TRBJ2-7
abundance: NA
v_gene: TRBV27

CDR3nt: TGTGCCAGCAGCCCGTGGGCCTCCAATGAGCAGTTCTTC
CDR3aa: CASSPWASNEQFF
d_gene: NA
j_gene: TRBJ2-1
abundance: NA
v_gene: TRBV6-2/TRBV6-3

CDR3nt: TGTGCCAGCAGCGTAGAGGGACAGTGGGGCTCTGGAAACACCATATATTTT
CDR3aa: CASSVEGQWGSGNTIYF
d_gene: TRBD1
j_gene: TRBJ1-3
abundance: NA
v_gene: TRBV9

CDR3nt: TGTGCCAGCAGTGAAAGTTGGACAGAGAACACCATATATTTT
CDR3aa: CASSESWTENTIYF
d_gene: NA
j_gene: TRBJ1-3
abundance: few
v_gene: TRBV6-1

CDR3nt: TGCAGCGGTGAGACAGGAAACTATGGCTACACCTTC
CDR3aa: CSGETGNYGYTF
d_gene: NA
j_gene: TRBJ1-2
abundance: NA
v_gene: TRBV29-1

CDR3nt: TGTGCCAGCAGTTGGACAGGGGTAGCCAAAAACATTCAGTACTTC
CDR3aa: CASSWTGVAKNIQYF
d_gene: TRBD1
j_gene: TRBJ2-4
abundance: NA
v_gene: TRBV28

CDR3nt: TGTGCAAGTCGCTACGAGGGCGGGGGACAGGGAAAAAATGAGCAGTTCTTC
CDR3aa: CASRYEGGGQGKNEQFF
d_gene: NA
j_gene: TRBJ2-1
abundance: NA
v_gene: TRBV12-2

CDR3nt: TGTGCCAGCAGCTTAAGAGGGGGGGCGGGAGAGACCCAGTACTTC
CDR3aa: CASSLRGGAGETQYF
d_gene: NA
j_gene: TRBJ2-5
abundance: NA
v_gene: TRBV11-2

CDR3nt: TGCGCCAGCAGCCATCAAGGACTAGCGGAATACGAGCAGTACTTC
CDR3aa: CASSHQGLAEYEQYF
d_gene: TRBD2
j_gene: TRBJ2-7
abundance: NA
v_gene: TRBV4-1

CDR3nt: TGTGCCAGCAGCCCCTCCCGGGTCCCCTTAAGCGGGCAGTACTTC
CDR3aa: CASSPSRVPLSGQYF
d_gene: NA
j_gene: TRBJ2-7
abundance: NA
v_gene: TRBV14

CDR3nt: TGCGCCAGCAGCTTGGCCGGCCAGGAAAACTATGGCTACACCTTC
CDR3aa: CASSLAGQENYGYTF
d_gene: NA
j_gene: TRBJ1-2
abundance: once
v_gene: TRBV5-1

CDR3nt: TGTGCCAGTAGTTGGGGGGGGACTGAAGCTTTCTTT
CDR3aa: CASSWGGTEAFF
d_gene: NA
j_gene: TRBJ1-1
abundance: NA
v_gene: TRBV19

CDR3nt: TGTGCCAGCAGTTACTCGTCGGAGTATGGCTACACCTTC
CDR3aa: CASSYSSEYGYTF
d_gene: NA
j_gene: TRBJ1-2
abundance: NA
v_gene: TRBV6-5

CDR3nt: TGTGCCAGCAGTTATCTACTTAGCAATCAGCCCCAGCATTTT
CDR3aa: CASSYLLSNQPQHF
d_gene: NA
j_gene: TRBJ1-5
abundance: NA
v_gene: TRBV6-2/TRBV6-3

CDR3nt: TGCGCCAGCAGCTTTAAGGCAGGGAACACCGGGGAGCTGTTTTTT
CDR3aa: CASSFKAGNTGELFF
d_gene: NA
j_gene: TRBJ2-2
abundance: NA
v_gene: TRBV5-1

CDR3nt: TGTGCCAGCATCCCTTCCGGGTCATACTCTGGAAACACCATATATTTT
CDR3aa: CASIPSGSYSGNTIYF
d_gene: NA
j_gene: TRBJ1-3
abundance: NA
v_gene: TRBV28

CDR3nt: TGTGCCAGCGCCCCCGGCGGGGGCGCCAACACCGGGGAGCTGTTTTTT
CDR3aa: CASAPGGGANTGELFF
d_gene: NA
j_gene: TRBJ2-2
abundance: NA
v_gene: TRBV5-4

CDR3nt: TGTGCCAGCAGTTACATTTCAGGGGGCTATGGCTACACCTTC
CDR3aa: CASSYISGGYGYTF
d_gene: TRBD1
j_gene: TRBJ1-2
abundance: NA
v_gene: TRBV6-5

CDR3nt: TGTGCCAGCAGTTCAAGCGGGAGTGGGAAGACCCAGTACTTC
CDR3aa: CASSSSGSGKTQYF
d_gene: TRBD2
j_gene: TRBJ2-5
abundance: NA
v_gene: TRBV27

CDR3nt: TGCAGCGTTGAAGACAGGGGTGGTGGCTACACCTTC
CDR3aa: CSVEDRGGGYTF
d_gene: NA
j_gene: TRBJ1-2
abundance: NA
v_gene: TRBV29-1

CDR3nt: TGTGCCAGCACCTATACCCCCCTCACACAGAACACTGAAGCTTTCTTT
CDR3aa: CASTYTPLTQNTEAFF
d_gene: NA
j_gene: TRBJ1-1
abundance: NA
v_gene: TRBV4-2

CDR3nt: TGTGCCAGCAGCTTAGGTGGGCTGTGGGAGAATGAGCAGTTCTTC
CDR3aa: CASSLGGLWENEQFF
d_gene: NA
j_gene: TRBJ2-1
abundance: NA
v_gene: TRBV7-7

CDR3nt: TGTGCCAGCAGTGATGAGGGGGGAGGGCAGCCCCAGCATTTT
CDR3aa: CASSDEGGGQPQHF
d_gene: NA
j_gene: TRBJ1-5
abundance: NA
v_gene: TRBV6-4

CDR3nt: TGCAGCGTTGGTGTCGGTCGGGGATCACCCCTCCACTTT
CDR3aa: CSVGVGRGSPLHF
d_gene: NA
j_gene: TRBJ1-6
abundance: few
v_gene: TRBV29-1

CDR3nt: TGTGCCAGTACCGTAGGACTAGCGGGATCTGGGGAGCTGTTTTTT
CDR3aa: CASTVGLAGSGELFF
d_gene: TRBD2
j_gene: TRBJ2-2
abundance: NA
v_gene: TRBV19

CDR3nt: TGTGCCACCAGTGATTTAATTCGGTCAGGGGCGCGCACTGAAGCTTTCTTT
CDR3aa: CATSDLIRSGARTEAFF
d_gene: NA
j_gene: TRBJ1-1
abundance: NA
v_gene: TRBV24-1

CDR3nt: TGTGCCAGCAGCTTGGGGGAGGATGAGCAGTTCTTC
CDR3aa: CASSLGEDEQFF
d_gene: NA
j_gene: TRBJ2-1
abundance: NA
v_gene: TRBV5-6

CDR3nt: TGTGCCAGCCTTAGGACAGGGTCCACTGAAGCTTTCTTT
CDR3aa: CASLRTGSTEAFF
d_gene: TRBD1
j_gene: TRBJ1-1
abundance: NA
v_gene: TRBV5-6

CDR3nt: TGTGCCAGCAGCTTGGGAAGGGCGGGGGGACCCTCTAGCACAGATACGCAGTATTTT
CDR3aa: CASSLGRAGGPSSTDTQYF
d_gene: TRBD2
j_gene: TRBJ2-3
abundance: NA
v_gene: TRBV5-4

CDR3nt: TGTGCCAGCAGCTTGGCCAAGGCAGGGGACAATGAGCAGTTCTTC
CDR3aa: CASSLAKAGDNEQFF
d_gene: NA
j_gene: TRBJ2-1
abundance: NA
v_gene: TRBV7-2

CDR3nt: TGTGCCATCAGTGAGGGACAGGGGGCCACAGATACGCAGTATTTT
CDR3aa: CAISEGQGATDTQYF
d_gene: TRBD1
j_gene: TRBJ2-3
abundance: once
v_gene: TRBV10-3

CDR3nt: TGTGCCAGCAGCGTTACAGGGGGCTCCTCCTATGGCTACACCTTC
CDR3aa: CASSVTGGSSYGYTF
d_gene: TRBD1
j_gene: TRBJ1-2
abundance: NA
v_gene: TRBV7-9

CDR3nt: TGTGCCAGCAGCAGCCCTACAGGGCGGGAGACCCAGTACTTC
CDR3aa: CASSSPTGRETQYF
d_gene: NA
j_gene: TRBJ2-5
abundance: NA
v_gene: TRBV6-5